The 26 T cell receptor beta chains given below trace back to one sample, sequenced in a study of Tregs in tolerant kidney transplant recipients. The assay was immunoSEQ multiplex PCR, and TCRdb's table has in-frame clones only and misses some. The sample has approximately 47,000 clones; 89% are singletons. Mixed chimerism was transient after nonmyeloablative marrow transplants from related graft donors. Sequencing used CD8+ T cells from blood (PBMCs), obtained 12 months after the transplant. Receptors originate from a human patient who received a combined kidney and bone marrow transplant. Some of these T cells may belong to the graft donor.

J is TRBJ2-1 and V is TRBV9; 7 nucleotides align to TRBD2. This CDR3 contains 14 residues. Germline CDR1 is SGDLS and CDR2 is YYNGEE. Germline trimming cut 3 bases from V and 3 bases from J; bases unmatched to any gene: 3. As DNA, the CDR3 is TGTGCCAGCAGCGAAAGCGGGATCTACAATGAGCAGTTCTTC. It yields the protein CASSESGIYNEQFF.

V is TRBV6-1 and J is TRBJ2-5; tentatively, D is TRBD2 (5 bases). Germline values: CDR1 MNHNS, CDR2 SASEGT. V lost 2 bases and J lost 0, with 13 bases in between. This CDR3 contains 16 residues. Here the CDR3 reads CASSETGWRDQETQYF. CDR3 DNA: TGTGCCAGCAGTGAAACGGGCTGGCGGGACCAAGAGACCCAGTACTTC.

This sequence joins TRBV5-1 and TRBJ2-7; unclear D gene. CDR1 is SGHRS, CDR2 YFSETQ, per germline. This CDR3 has 16 residues. V lost 5 bases and J 0 bases, leaving 18 bases between the germline ends. The DNA for the CDR3 is TGCGCCAGCAGTTTTTCCACCACTTGGAGCTCCTACGAGCAGTACTTC. It yields the protein CASSFSTTWSSYEQYF.

This clone appeared once. The chain combines TRBV5-4 with TRBJ2-7; 8 nucleotides match TRBD1. Germline trimming cut 4 bases from V and 2 bases from J; bases unmatched to any gene: 2. This CDR3 contains 13 residues. Germline V gene sequence: CDR1 SGHNT, CDR2 YYREEE (reference sequence). CDR3 DNA sequence: TGTGCCAGCAGCGACAGGGGAGCCTACGAGCAGTACTTC. Translated, it gives CASSDRGAYEQYF.

A single count supports this clone. The CDR3 reads CASSYSSGFSYNEQFF. In DNA form, the CDR3 reads TGTGCCAGCAGTTACTCGAGCGGATTCTCCTACAATGAGCAGTTCTTC. V is TRBV6-5 and J is TRBJ2-1; the D gene is possibly TRBD2 (5 bases). The CDR3 contains 16 residues. The ends were cut back, 0 bases at V and 0 bases at J, with 9 bases in the middle. Germline V lookup: CDR1 MNHEY, CDR2 SVGAGI.

Worth noting for this clone: Other DNA sequences in this sample translate to the same CDR3. V gene TRBV11-2 combines with J gene TRBJ2-1, with 13 bases aligning to TRBD2. Germline CDR1 SGHAT, CDR2 FQNNGV. Trimming at V came to 5 bases and at J to 9 bases, leaving 7 bases not matched to a gene. The CDR3 totals 15 residues. CDR3 in DNA: TGTGCCAGCAGCCTAGGACTAGCGGGGGTCTTTGAGCAGTTCTTC. It encodes CASSLGLAGVFEQFF.

The chain couples TRBV9 to TRBJ2-3; 9 nucleotides match TRBD2. The CDR3 runs to 16 residues. V lost 0 bases and J lost 2; bases outside the gene matches: 4. CDR1 is SGDLS, CDR2 YYNGEE, per germline. The CDR3 loop is CASSVASGGFTDTQYF. The DNA of the CDR3 is TGTGCCAGCAGCGTAGCGAGCGGGGGGTTCACAGATACGCAGTATTTT.

This chain uses TRBV6-1 with TRBJ1-5; 9 nucleotides agree with TRBD1. Germline trimming cut 2 bases from V and 6 bases from J; bases unmatched to any gene: 8. The CDR3 is 16 residues long. From germline, CDR1 is MNHNS and CDR2 SASEGT. In DNA form, the CDR3 reads TGTGCCAGCAGTGAATGGGGACAGGGAGTGAGTCAGCCCCAGCATTTT. Its protein is CASSEWGQGVSQPQHF.

The CDR3 loop is CASSGAGGGAYNEQFF. CDR3 DNA: TGTGCCAGCAGCGGAGCGGGAGGTGGGGCCTACAATGAGCAGTTCTTC. The chain employs TRBV9 and TRBJ2-1; 9 bases line up with TRBD2. The trim removed 3 bases at V and 2 bases at J, leaving 6 bases unmatched. Germline-derived CDR1 and CDR2 are SGDLS and YYNGEE. This CDR3 contains 16 residues.

J is TRBJ2-7 and V is TRBV29-1, with no clear D. The CDR3 is made up of 11 amino acids. Looked up from germline, CDR1 is SQVTM and CDR2 is ANQGSEA. V was cut by 2 bases and J by 1 base, with 3 bases left in between. CDR3 coding DNA: TGCAGCGTTGAACAGTCCTACGAGCAGTACTTC. This sequence encodes CSVEQSYEQYF.

This chain uses TRBV10-3 with TRBJ2-1, with 12 positions matching TRBD2. The CDR3 loop spans 19 amino acids. From germline, CDR1 is ENHRY and CDR2 SYGVKD. J was trimmed by 8 bases and V by 0 bases; bases with no gene match: 14. CDR3: CAISESRLAGGLSAYEQFF. The CDR3, as DNA: TGTGCCATCAGTGAGTCGAGGCTAGCGGGAGGGCTCTCTGCCTATGAGCAGTTCTTC.

V usage is TRBV7-9 and J usage is TRBJ2-2; tentative D call: TRBD2 (6 bases). Germline CDR1 SEHNR, CDR2 FQNEAQ (reference sequence). The CDR3 length is 18 residues. With 4 bases removed from V and 6 bases from J, the gap between germline ends came to 24 bases. This CDR3 reads CASSSPSGTRGGPGELFF. The DNA for the CDR3 is TGTGCCAGCAGCTCTCCCTCCGGGACCCGGGGAGGTCCCGGGGAGCTGTTTTTT.

This sequence joins TRBV6-5 and TRBJ2-1, with D hard to call. CDR3 size: 14 residues. CDR1 and CDR2 from the germline V gene are MNHEY and SVGAGI. The V gene lost 2 bases and the J gene lost 3 bases, with 8 bases spanning the gap. CDR3 DNA: TGTGCCAGCAGTTACGGCGGAAACTACAATGAGCAGTTCTTC. The encoded protein is CASSYGGNYNEQFF.

V gene TRBV18 combines with J gene TRBJ2-4; possibly TRBD1 for D (6 bases). Trimming cost V 4 bases and J 8 bases, with 27 bases left between them. This CDR3 is 18 amino acids long. Germline V CDR1 and CDR2: KGHSH, LQKENI. This CDR3 reads CASSRKVYRVGVLDIQYF. DNA of the CDR3: TGTGCCAGCTCACGAAAGGTTTACAGGGTTGGAGTGTTGGACATTCAGTACTTC.

V is TRBV7-9 and J is TRBJ2-2; the D gene is possibly TRBD1 (6 bases). The CDR3 has 14 residues. V was shortened by 5 bases and J by 7 bases, with 14 bases between the two germline ends. Germline values: CDR1 SEHNR, CDR2 FQNEAQ (reference sequence). CDR3 protein: CASSRTDLGGELFF. CDR3 sequence (DNA): TGTGCCAGCAGCCGGACAGATCTTGGCGGGGAGCTGTTTTTT.

The gene calls are TRBV28 and TRBJ2-3, with D uncertain. Trimming left V 3 bases short and J 3 bases short, with 13 bases between. From germline, CDR1 is MDHEN and CDR2 SYDVKM. The CDR3 extends over 15 amino acids. CDR3 coding DNA: TGTGCCAGCAGTTTCCACAGTTATAGGACAGATACGCAGTATTTT. This sequence encodes CASSFHSYRTDTQYF.

The chain links TRBV6-1 to TRBJ2-7; no reliable D call. V was shortened by 2 bases and J by 4 bases, with 9 bases between the two germline ends. The CDR3 covers 13 residues. Germline CDR1 reads MNHNS; CDR2 reads SASEGT. This CDR3 is CASSESGTYEQYF. CDR3 bases: TGTGCCAGCAGTGAATCCGGTACGTACGAGCAGTACTTC.

The CDR3 protein is CASSPPGGGQPQHF. The CDR3 region has the DNA TGTGCCAGCAGTCCCCCTGGGGGCGGTCAGCCCCAGCATTTT. The rearrangement links TRBV6-5 to TRBJ1-5; a possible D gene is TRBD1 (6 bases). With 5 bases removed from V and 6 bases from J, the gap between germline ends came to 14 bases. The CDR3 loop spans 14 amino acids. Per germline, CDR1 MNHEY and CDR2 SVGAGI.

The gene calls are TRBV5-6 and TRBJ2-3; D gene ambiguous. The germline CDR1 and CDR2 sequences are SGHDT and YYEEEE. Trimming shortened V by 2 bases and J by 0 bases, and 10 bases separated the two germline ends. The CDR3 loop spans 15 amino acids. The CDR3: CASSFGPGSTDTQYF. As DNA, the CDR3 is TGTGCCAGCAGCTTCGGTCCGGGTAGCACAGATACGCAGTATTTT. The full variable domain, completed using reference TRBV5-6 and TRBJ2-3, is DAGVTQSPTHLIKTRGQQVTLRCSPKSGHDTVSWYQQALGQGPQFIFQYYEEEERQRGNFPDRFSGHQFPNYSSELNVNALLLGDSALYLCASSFGPGSTDTQYFGPGTRLTVL.

The chain combines TRBV4-3 with TRBJ2-7; D is possibly TRBD1 (6 bases). Trimming cost V 4 bases and J 6 bases, with 13 bases left between them. CDR1 and CDR2 (germline): LGHNA, YSLEER. The CDR3 consists of 13 residues. The CDR3 loop is CASSLRGSGEQYF. In nucleotides, the CDR3 is TGCGCCAGCAGCCTCAGGGGATCTGGCGAGCAGTACTTC.

The rearrangement links TRBV9 to TRBJ1-2; maybe TRBD1 (5 bases). Trimming pared 4 bases from V and 8 bases from J, leaving 12 bases between. The CDR3 runs 12 residues. Per germline, CDR1 SGDLS and CDR2 YYNGEE. In DNA form, the CDR3 reads TGTGCCAGCAGCACGGGACTGCAAGGCTACACCTTC. Translated: CASSTGLQGYTF.

The chain is built from TRBV25-1 and TRBJ1-1; 9 bases are a match to TRBD1. This CDR3 contains 13 residues. The germline V gene has CDR1 MGHDK and CDR2 SYGVNS. The J segment lost 3 bases and the V segment lost 10 bases, leaving 6 bases of the junction unmatched. The CDR3 protein is CATLGQGDTEAFF. As DNA, the CDR3 is TGTGCCACCTTGGGACAGGGTGACACTGAAGCTTTCTTT.

The rearrangement links TRBV7-2 to TRBJ2-7, with D possibly being TRBD2 (6 bases). Trimming removed 0 bases from V and 2 bases from J, with 11 bases in between. The CDR3 extends over 15 amino acids. CDR1 is SGHTA, CDR2 FQGNSA, per germline. Written as DNA, the CDR3 is TGTGCCAGCAGCTTAGCCGGCGGGGCCCCCTACGAGCAGTACTTC. Its translation: CASSLAGGAPYEQYF.

CDR3 loop: CAWSDGTGHQPQHF. Here the CDR3 DNA reads TGTGCCTGGAGCGACGGGACAGGGCATCAGCCCCAGCATTTT. The V gene is TRBV30, the J gene TRBJ1-5, with 9 bases matching TRBD1. The CDR3 contains 14 residues. The trim removed 3 bases at V and 5 bases at J, leaving 5 bases unmatched. Germline lookup yields CDR1 GTSNPN and CDR2 SVGIG (reference sequence).

The rearrangement joins TRBV2 to TRBJ2-3; 7 bases agree with TRBD2. Trimming removed 1 base from V and 0 bases from J; junction bases left unmatched: 1. Per the germline V gene, CDR1 is SNHLY and CDR2 is FYNNEI. The CDR3 has 15 residues. CDR3 coding DNA: TGTGCCAGCAGTGAAGGAGCGGGGAGCACAGATACGCAGTATTTT. Residues: CASSEGAGSTDTQYF.

The chain links TRBV30 to TRBJ2-7; maybe TRBD2 (6 bases). The germline V and J ends were trimmed by 5 bases and 6 bases, with 20 bases remaining between them. This CDR3 contains 14 residues. CDR1 and CDR2 from the germline V gene are GTSNPN and SVGIG (reference sequence). The CDR3 nucleotides read TGTGCCTGGGGGTTTGGGGACTCCGCGGGCGAGCAGTACTTC. This sequence encodes CAWGFGDSAGEQYF.